The 4 T cell receptor beta chains listed next were all sequenced from one sample in a study of chemoradiotherapy in HPV16-positive cancers. This table comes from immunoSEQ multiplex PCR, and its TCRdb copy is limited to in-frame clones, with some not included. The data contain some 15,000 clones, roughly 89% of them seen just once; the ten biggest clones take up over 20%. The sample here was blood, taken from a patient who underwent chemoradiotherapy. The source is a human donor with HPV-associated anogenital cancer.

The gene calls are TRBV7-2 and TRBJ2-1; TRBD2 matches 11 bases. The ends lost 5 bases at V and 7 bases at J; junction bases unmatched: 10. Germline CDR1 reads SGHTA; CDR2 reads FQGNSA. The CDR3 consists of 16 residues. CDR3 amino acids: CASSRDPTSGRNEQFF. The DNA for the CDR3 is TGTGCCAGCAGCCGAGATCCTACTAGCGGGAGAAATGAGCAGTTCTTC.

This chain uses TRBV19 with TRBJ1-2; D perhaps matches TRBD1 (5 bases). CDR1 is LNHDA and CDR2 is SQIVND in the germline V gene (reference sequence). The germline V and J ends were trimmed by 9 bases and 0 bases, with 20 bases remaining between them. The CDR3 totals 16 residues. The CDR3 region has the DNA TGTGCCAGCCACATTACCAACAGGCGAACTAACTATGGCTACACCTTC. It codes for CASHITNRRTNYGYTF.

V and J are TRBV6-1 and TRBJ2-7; the D is unclear. Germline lookup yields CDR1 MNHNS and CDR2 SASEGT. V was cut by 6 bases and J by 0 bases, with 9 bases left in between. This CDR3 is 13 amino acids long. CDR3 sequence (DNA): TGTGCCAGCAGCGCCAGAACCTCCTACGAGCAGTACTTC. It specifies CASSARTSYEQYF.

V is TRBV6-1 and J is TRBJ1-6; the match to TRBD1 covers 9 bases. The CDR3 covers 16 residues. Germline CDR1 and CDR2: MNHNS and SASEGT. After removal of 1 base from V and 7 bases from J, the junction contained 5 bases not matched to a gene. The CDR3 reads CASSEVLGQGNSPLHF. CDR3 DNA sequence: TGTGCCAGCAGTGAAGTCCTGGGACAGGGAAATTCACCCCTCCACTTT.